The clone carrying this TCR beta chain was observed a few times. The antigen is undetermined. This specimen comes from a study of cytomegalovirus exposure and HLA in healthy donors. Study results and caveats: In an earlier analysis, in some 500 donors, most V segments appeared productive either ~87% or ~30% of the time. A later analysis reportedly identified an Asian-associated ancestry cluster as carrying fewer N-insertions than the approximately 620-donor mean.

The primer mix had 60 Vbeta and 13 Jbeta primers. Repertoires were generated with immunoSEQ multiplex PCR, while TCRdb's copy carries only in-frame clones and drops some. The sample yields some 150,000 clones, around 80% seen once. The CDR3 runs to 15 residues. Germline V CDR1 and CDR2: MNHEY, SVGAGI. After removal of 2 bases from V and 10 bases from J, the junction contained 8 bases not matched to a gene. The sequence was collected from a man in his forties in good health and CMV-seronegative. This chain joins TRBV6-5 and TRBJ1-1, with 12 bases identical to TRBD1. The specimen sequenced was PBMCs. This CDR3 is CASSYGTGGFSGAFF. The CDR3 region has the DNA TGTGCCAGCAGTTACGGGACAGGGGGCTTTAGTGGAGCTTTCTTT.